Listed here is a single TCR beta chain. As yet, its antigen is unknown. The data were taken from a study of T cell responses to AZD1222 COVID-19 vaccine. Study conclusions and caveats: Vaccination with two AZD1222 doses was followed by a rise in Spike-specific TCR breadth and depth. There were mostly white British donors and more females than males, and clonal diversity was possibly underestimated. Of spike-specific TCRs, nearly half reportedly target regions left unmutated in variants.

Germline V CDR1 and CDR2: ENHRY, SYGVKD. Losses at the gene ends were 4 bases for V and 3 bases for J; bases not matched to a gene: 7. This CDR3 is 18 amino acids long. Here immunoSEQ multiplex PCR was the method, and the copy in TCRdb shows in-frame clones only, minus some. This table has 100,000 to 150,000 clones, about nine tenths appearing once. The rearrangement joins TRBV10-3 to TRBJ2-3, with 16 bases aligning to TRBD2. This material consisted of peripheral blood, taken on day 0 of AZD1222 vaccination. The TCR originated in an adult in good health. The CDR3 protein is CAISVGLAGGLGTDTQYF. Here the CDR3 DNA reads TGTGCCATCAGTGTGGGACTAGCGGGGGGGCTGGGAACAGATACGCAGTATTTT.